This record covers a single T cell receptor (beta chain). Its antigen is still unknown. The V gene's germline CDR1 is SGDLS and CDR2 YYNGEE. This CDR3 has 16 amino acids. V gave up 4 bases and J gave up 2 bases; unmatched junction bases: 9. The data belong to a study of shared clonotypes between healthy human individuals. Method: immunoSEQ multiplex PCR; TCRdb's copy keeps in-frame clones and lacks some. The repertoire holds some 300,000 clones, with about 70% as singletons. General study results and limits: Although depth was large, rarefaction showed that sequencing of the sorted subsets was incomplete. An anticipated effect of sequencing depth on clonotype sharing among donors was recognized.

This TCR was recovered from a young man in good health. The chain links TRBV9 to TRBJ1-3, with TRBD1 identical over 7 bases. Specimen: memory CD4+ T cells sorted from blood. Subset indicated: CD45RA-negative fraction. CDR3: CASSPPSDRAGNTIYF. Written as DNA, the CDR3 is TGTGCCAGCAGCCCGCCCTCCGACAGGGCTGGAAACACCATATATTTT.